This T cell receptor (beta chain) was documented in a study of tumor and adjacent non-tumor tissue in lung cancer. TCRbeta libraries were built with three rounds of nested PCR, modified from ARM-PCR. TCRdb reprocessed the multiplex PCR reads with MiXCR, giving one entry per CDR3 protein. Among 70,000 to 90,000 distinct CDR3 sequences, around 77% were seen once, and the ten largest hold 9.5% to 15%. The template was RNA from unsorted bulk tissue. The CDR3 length is 16 residues. Germline V gives CDR1 SGHRS, CDR2 YFSETQ. This clonotype has only a few counts. This may come from a read error, since a much larger clone is one base off.

This receptor was taken from a woman in her forties or fifties with non-small cell lung cancer. The sequencing sample was made of lung tumor tissue. This chain uses TRBV5-1 with TRBJ2-6; D perhaps matches TRBD2 (6 bases). In DNA form, the CDR3 reads TGCGCCAGCAGGCGGGACGCCGGCTCTGGGACCAACGTCCTGACTTTC. This gives the protein CASRRDAGSGTNVLTF.